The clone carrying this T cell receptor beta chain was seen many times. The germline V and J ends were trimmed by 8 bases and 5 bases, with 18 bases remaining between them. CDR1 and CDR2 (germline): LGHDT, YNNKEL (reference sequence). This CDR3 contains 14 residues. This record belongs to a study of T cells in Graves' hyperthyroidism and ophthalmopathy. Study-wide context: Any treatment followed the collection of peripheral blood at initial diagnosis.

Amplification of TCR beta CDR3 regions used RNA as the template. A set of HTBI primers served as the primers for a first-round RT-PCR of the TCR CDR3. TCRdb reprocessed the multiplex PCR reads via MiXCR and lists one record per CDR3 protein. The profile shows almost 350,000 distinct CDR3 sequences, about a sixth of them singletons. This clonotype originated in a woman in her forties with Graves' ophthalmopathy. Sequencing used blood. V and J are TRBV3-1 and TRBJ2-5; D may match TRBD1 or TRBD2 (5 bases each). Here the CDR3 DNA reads TGTGCCAGCCAGCCAGGGAGTTTTGGGGAGACCCAGTACTTC. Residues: CASQPGSFGETQYF.